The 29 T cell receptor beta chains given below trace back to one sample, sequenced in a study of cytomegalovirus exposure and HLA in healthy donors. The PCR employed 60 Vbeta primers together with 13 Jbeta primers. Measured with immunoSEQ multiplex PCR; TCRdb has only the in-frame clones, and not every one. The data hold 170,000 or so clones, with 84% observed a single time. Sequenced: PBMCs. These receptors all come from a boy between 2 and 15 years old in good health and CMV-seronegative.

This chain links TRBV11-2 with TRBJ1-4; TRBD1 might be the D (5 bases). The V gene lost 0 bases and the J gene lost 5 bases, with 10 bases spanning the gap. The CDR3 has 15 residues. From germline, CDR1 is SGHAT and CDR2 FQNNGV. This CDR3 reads CASSLDGRENEKLFF. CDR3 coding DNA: TGTGCCAGCAGCTTAGATGGCAGGGAAAATGAAAAACTGTTTTTT.

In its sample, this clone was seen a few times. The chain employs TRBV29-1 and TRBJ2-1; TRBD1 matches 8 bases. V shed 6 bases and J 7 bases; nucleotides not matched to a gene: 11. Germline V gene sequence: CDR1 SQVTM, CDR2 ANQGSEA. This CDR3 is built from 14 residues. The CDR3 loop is CSVDWTGNGNEQFF. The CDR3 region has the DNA TGCAGCGTGGACTGGACAGGGAACGGGAATGAGCAGTTCTTC.

DNA of the CDR3: TGTGCCAGCAGCAAAAGGTCTGCGGGAGAGTCTGGGGCCAACGTCCTGACTTTC. Protein sequence: CASSKRSAGESGANVLTF. The V and J genes are TRBV7-3 and TRBJ2-6; 7 nucleotides agree with TRBD2. This CDR3 spans 18 amino acids. With V trimmed by 5 bases and J by 1 base, 11 bases remained unmatched. Germline V gene sequence: CDR1 SGHTA, CDR2 FQGTGA.

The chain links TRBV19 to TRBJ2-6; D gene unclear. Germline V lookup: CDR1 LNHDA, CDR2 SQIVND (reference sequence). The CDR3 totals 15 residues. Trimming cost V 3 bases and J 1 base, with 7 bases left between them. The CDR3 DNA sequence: TGTGCCAGTAGTATCGGGTGGTCTGGGGCCAACGTCCTGACTTTC. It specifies CASSIGWSGANVLTF.

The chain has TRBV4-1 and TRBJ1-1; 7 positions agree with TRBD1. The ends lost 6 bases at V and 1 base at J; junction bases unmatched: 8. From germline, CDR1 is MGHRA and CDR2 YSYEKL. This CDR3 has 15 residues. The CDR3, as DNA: TGCGCCAGCAGTAAAGGGGGCAGGCCGAACACTGAAGCTTTCTTT. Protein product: CASSKGGRPNTEAFF.

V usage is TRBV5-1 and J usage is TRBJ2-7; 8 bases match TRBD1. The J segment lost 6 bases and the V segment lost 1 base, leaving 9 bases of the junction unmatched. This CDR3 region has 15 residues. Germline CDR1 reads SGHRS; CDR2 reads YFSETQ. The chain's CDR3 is CASSLRTGRLREQYF. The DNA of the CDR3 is TGCGCCAGCAGCTTGAGGACAGGGAGACTCCGCGAGCAGTACTTC.

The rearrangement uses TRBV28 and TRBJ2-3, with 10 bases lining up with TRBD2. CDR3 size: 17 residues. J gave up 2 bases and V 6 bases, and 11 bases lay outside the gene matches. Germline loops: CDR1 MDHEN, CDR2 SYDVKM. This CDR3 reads CASSVPQRGGPTDTQYF. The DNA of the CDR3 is TGTGCCAGCAGCGTCCCTCAGCGGGGGGGCCCCACAGATACGCAGTATTTT.

DNA for the CDR3: TGCGCCAGCAGCCAAGGAGCGGGATATGCAGACATTCAGTACTTC. Protein product: CASSQGAGYADIQYF. The J gene is TRBJ2-4, the V gene TRBV4-1; 7 bases are a match to TRBD2. The CDR3 is 15 amino acids. Germline trimming cut 1 base from V and 8 bases from J; bases unmatched to any gene: 8. Germline values: CDR1 MGHRA, CDR2 YSYEKL.

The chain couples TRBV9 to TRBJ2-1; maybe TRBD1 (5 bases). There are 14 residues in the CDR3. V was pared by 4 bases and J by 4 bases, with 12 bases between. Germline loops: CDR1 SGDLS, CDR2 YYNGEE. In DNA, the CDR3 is TGTGCCAGCAGCACAGACCAGGGTTACAATGAGCAGTTCTTC. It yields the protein CASSTDQGYNEQFF.

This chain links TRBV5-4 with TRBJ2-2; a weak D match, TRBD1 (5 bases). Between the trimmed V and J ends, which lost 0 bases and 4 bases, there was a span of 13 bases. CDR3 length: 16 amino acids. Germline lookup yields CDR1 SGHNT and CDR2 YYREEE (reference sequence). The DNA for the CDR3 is TGTGCCAGCAGCTTGGCGGGTAGAAGGGGCACCGGGGAGCTGTTTTTT. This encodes CASSLAGRRGTGELFF.

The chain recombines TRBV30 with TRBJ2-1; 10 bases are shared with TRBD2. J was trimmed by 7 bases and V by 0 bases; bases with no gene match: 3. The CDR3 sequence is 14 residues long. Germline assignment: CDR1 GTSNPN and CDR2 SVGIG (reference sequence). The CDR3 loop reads CAWSVTSGTNEQFF. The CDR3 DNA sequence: TGTGCCTGGAGTGTCACTAGCGGGACTAATGAGCAGTTCTTC.

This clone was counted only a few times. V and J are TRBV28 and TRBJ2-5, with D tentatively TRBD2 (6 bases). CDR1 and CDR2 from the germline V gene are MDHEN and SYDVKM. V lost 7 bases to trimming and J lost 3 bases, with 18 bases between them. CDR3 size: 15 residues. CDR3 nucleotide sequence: TGTGCCAGCAATACGAGATTAGGAGGGAAAGAGACCCAGTACTTC. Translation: CASNTRLGGKETQYF.

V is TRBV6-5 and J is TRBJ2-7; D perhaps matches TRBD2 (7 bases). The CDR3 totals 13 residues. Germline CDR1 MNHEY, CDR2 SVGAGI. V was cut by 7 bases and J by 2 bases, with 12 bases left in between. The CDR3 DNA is TGTGCCAGCACCCGCGGGGGCGCCTACGAGCAGTACTTC. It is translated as CASTRGGAYEQYF.

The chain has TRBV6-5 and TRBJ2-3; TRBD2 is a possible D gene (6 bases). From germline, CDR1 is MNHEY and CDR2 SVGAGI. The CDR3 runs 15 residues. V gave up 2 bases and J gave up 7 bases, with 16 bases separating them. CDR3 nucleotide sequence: TGTGCCAGCAGTTACGGAGGGACTCAAGGGAATACGCAGTATTTT. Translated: CASSYGGTQGNTQYF.

CDR3 in DNA: TGTGCCAGCAGCTCCTCTGTCGGGTCCCGCGATGTGGAGCAGTACTTC. Translated, it gives CASSSSVGSRDVEQYF. This chain links TRBV7-9 with TRBJ2-7; no firm D call. V was cut by 4 bases and J by 7 bases, with 23 bases left in between. The germline gives CDR1 SEHNR, CDR2 FQNEAQ (reference sequence). The CDR3 extends over 16 amino acids.

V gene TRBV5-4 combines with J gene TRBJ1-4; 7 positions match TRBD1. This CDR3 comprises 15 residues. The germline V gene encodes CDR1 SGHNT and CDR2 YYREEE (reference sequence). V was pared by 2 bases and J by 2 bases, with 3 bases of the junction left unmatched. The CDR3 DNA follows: TGTGCCAGCAGCTTCGGACAGGACACTAATGAAAAACTGTTTTTT. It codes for CASSFGQDTNEKLFF.

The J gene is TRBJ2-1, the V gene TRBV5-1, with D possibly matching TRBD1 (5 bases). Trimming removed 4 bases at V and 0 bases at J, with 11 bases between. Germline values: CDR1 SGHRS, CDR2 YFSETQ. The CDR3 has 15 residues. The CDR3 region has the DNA TGCGCCAGCAGCCTTAGACAGAGCTCCTACAATGAGCAGTTCTTC. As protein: CASSLRQSSYNEQFF.

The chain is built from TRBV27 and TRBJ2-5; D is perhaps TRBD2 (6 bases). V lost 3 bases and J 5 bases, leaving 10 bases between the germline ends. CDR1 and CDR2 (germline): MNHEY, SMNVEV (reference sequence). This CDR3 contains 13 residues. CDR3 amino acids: CASSFAGRETQYF. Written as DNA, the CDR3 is TGTGCCAGCAGTTTCGCGGGGCGGGAGACCCAGTACTTC.

The CDR3 DNA reads as TGTGCCAGCAGTACCCTGATGTCCAGTGAAGCTTTCTTT. Protein: CASSTLMSSEAFF. This chain links TRBV2 with TRBJ1-1; D not resolved. V was clipped by 5 bases and J by 7 bases, with 14 bases between them. The V gene's germline CDR1 is SNHLY and CDR2 FYNNEI. The CDR3 is made up of 13 amino acids.

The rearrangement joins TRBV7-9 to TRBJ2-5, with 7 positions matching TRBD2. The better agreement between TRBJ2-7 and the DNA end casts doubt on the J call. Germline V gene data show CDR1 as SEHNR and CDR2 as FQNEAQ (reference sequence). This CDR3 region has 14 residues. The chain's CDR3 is CASSATGTISEQYF. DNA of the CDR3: TGTGCCAGCAGCGCCACCGGGACTATAAGCGAGCAGTACTTC.

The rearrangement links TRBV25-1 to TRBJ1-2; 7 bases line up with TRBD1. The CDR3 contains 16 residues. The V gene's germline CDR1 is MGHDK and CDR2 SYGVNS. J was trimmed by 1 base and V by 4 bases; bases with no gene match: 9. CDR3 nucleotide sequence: TGTGCCAGCAGTGGCCTCGGGACAGCTTATAACTATGGCTACACCTTC. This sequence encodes CASSGLGTAYNYGYTF.

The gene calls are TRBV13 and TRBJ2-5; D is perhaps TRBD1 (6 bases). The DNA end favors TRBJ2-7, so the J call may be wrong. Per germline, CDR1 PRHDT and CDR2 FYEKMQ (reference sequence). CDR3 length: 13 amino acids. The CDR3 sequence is CASSRGSSYEQYF. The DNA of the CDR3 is TGTGCCAGCAGCAGGGGGAGCTCCTACGAGCAGTACTTC.

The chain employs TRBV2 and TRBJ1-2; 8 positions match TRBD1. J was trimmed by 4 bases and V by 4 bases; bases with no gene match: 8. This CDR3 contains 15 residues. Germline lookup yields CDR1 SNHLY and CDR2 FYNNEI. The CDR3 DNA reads TGTGCCAGCAGTGCGGACGGACAGGGTATCTATGGCTACACCTTC. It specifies CASSADGQGIYGYTF.

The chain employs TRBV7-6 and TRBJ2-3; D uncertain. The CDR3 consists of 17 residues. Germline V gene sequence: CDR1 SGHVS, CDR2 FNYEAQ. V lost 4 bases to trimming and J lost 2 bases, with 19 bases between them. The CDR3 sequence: CASSSAFSGVATDTQYF. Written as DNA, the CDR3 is TGTGCCAGCAGCTCCGCATTTTCCGGAGTGGCCACAGATACGCAGTATTTT.

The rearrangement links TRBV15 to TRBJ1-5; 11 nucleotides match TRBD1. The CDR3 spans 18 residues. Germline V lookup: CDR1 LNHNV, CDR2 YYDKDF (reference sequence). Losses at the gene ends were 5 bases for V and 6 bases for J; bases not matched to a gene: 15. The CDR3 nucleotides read TGTGCCACCAGCCCCCGCCCTCCGGGACAGGGGGTCGGTCAGCCCCAGCATTTT. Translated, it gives CATSPRPPGQGVGQPQHF.

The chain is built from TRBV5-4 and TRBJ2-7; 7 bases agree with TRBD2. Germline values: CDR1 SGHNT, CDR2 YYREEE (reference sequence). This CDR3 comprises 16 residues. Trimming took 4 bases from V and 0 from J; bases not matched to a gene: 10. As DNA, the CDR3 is TGTGCCAGCAGCCCCCATCCGCGGGAGAGCTCCTACGAGCAGTACTTC. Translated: CASSPHPRESSYEQYF.

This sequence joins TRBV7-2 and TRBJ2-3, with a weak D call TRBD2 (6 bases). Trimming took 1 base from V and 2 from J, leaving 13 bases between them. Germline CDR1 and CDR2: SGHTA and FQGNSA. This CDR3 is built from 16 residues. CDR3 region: CASSLGGVRYTDTQYF. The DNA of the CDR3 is TGTGCCAGCAGCTTAGGGGGGGTGAGGTACACAGATACGCAGTATTTT. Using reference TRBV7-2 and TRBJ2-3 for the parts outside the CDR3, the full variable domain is GAGVSQSPSNKVTEKGKDVELRCDPISGHTALYWYRQSLGQGLEFLIYFQGNSAPDKSGLPSDRFSAERTGGSVSTLTIQRTQQEDSAVYLCASSLGGVRYTDTQYFGPGTRLTVL.

The CDR3 nucleotides are TGCGCCAGCAGCTTGCGGTTAGCTTACAGCACAGATACGCAGTATTTT. Protein: CASSLRLAYSTDTQYF. The chain carries TRBV5-1 and TRBJ2-3; D call uncertain. From germline, CDR1 is SGHRS and CDR2 YFSETQ. V was cut by 1 base and J by 0 bases, with 12 bases left in between. CDR3 length: 16 amino acids.

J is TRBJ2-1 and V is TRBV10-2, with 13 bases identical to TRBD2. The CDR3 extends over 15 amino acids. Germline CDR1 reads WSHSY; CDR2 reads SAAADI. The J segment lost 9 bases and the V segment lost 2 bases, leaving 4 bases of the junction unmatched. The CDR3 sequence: CASSEETSGRLEQFF. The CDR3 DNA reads TGCGCCAGCAGTGAGGAGACTAGCGGGAGGCTTGAGCAGTTCTTC.